This T cell receptor beta chain was captured by sequencing in a study of blood T cell repertoires in COVID-19. Study-level information: There were acute and convalescent COVID-19 samples, and they came from the United States, Italy and Spain. Sample material is recorded as cDNA or gDNA derived from T cells, B-cell-depleted T cells, or PBMCs.

Original processing notes: Reference gene primer amplification gave nucleated cell count estimates. TCRdb's copy holds only in-frame clones and misses some; the assay was immunoSEQ multiplex PCR. V and J calls and clone size are those listed in that table; D and trimming were worked out from the DNA. Among 27,000 or so clones listed, roughly 89% were seen once. The CDR3 totals 12 residues. Germline V CDR1 and CDR2: DFQATT, SNEGSKA (reference sequence). V shed 3 bases and J shed 2 bases, with 7 bases lying between them. This clone was counted a single time. The J gene is TRBJ2-5, the V gene TRBV20-1; no definite D call. The TCR was taken from a man aged 65-85 years with active COVID-19. The sample was peripheral blood. The CDR3 DNA reads TGCAGTGCTAGTTACAGTCAAGAGACCCAGTACTTC. This translates into CSASYSQETQYF.